The 30 T cell receptor beta chains below come from one sample, sequenced in a study of T cell clonotyping in hematopoietic cell transplantation. Data came from immunoSEQ multiplex PCR; TCRdb stores just in-frame clones and leaves some out. The repertoire includes about 69,000 clones, about 94% of them detected once, and about 1.5% sits in the top ten. Sequenced material: peripheral blood mononuclear cells. All receptors come from a man between 45 and 60 years old in good health. Some clones in this sample may be carry-over from other donors' samples.

This chain links TRBV19 with TRBJ2-1; TRBD2 might be the D (5 bases). The CDR3 runs to 13 residues. V was trimmed by 4 bases and J by 7 bases, leaving 11 bases between them. Germline CDR1 LNHDA, CDR2 SQIVND (reference sequence). The CDR3 nucleotides are TGTGCCAGTAGTAGGGGAGTCGGAAATGAGCAGTTCTTC. It specifies CASSRGVGNEQFF.

V gene TRBV5-1 combines with J gene TRBJ2-1, with a possible D match to TRBD2 (6 bases). This CDR3 comprises 15 residues. Per the germline V gene, CDR1 is SGHRS and CDR2 is YFSETQ. The V and J ends lost 3 bases and 5 bases respectively, with 15 bases between them. CDR3 sequence reads: CASSSGDWINNEQFF. The CDR3 bases are TGCGCCAGCAGCTCGGGGGACTGGATAAACAATGAGCAGTTCTTC.

J is TRBJ1-4 and V is TRBV29-1; D not certain. The CDR3 runs 16 residues. Germline CDR1 SQVTM, CDR2 ANQGSEA. With 0 bases removed from V and 0 bases from J, the gap between germline ends came to 11 bases. The DNA for the CDR3 is TGCAGCGTTGAAGATTTAATGGAAGCAACTAATGAAAAACTGTTTTTT. Its translation is CSVEDLMEATNEKLFF.

The chain uses TRBV25-1 and TRBJ2-2; TRBD1 agrees at 10 bases. The CDR3 is made up of 15 amino acids. Germline V gives CDR1 MGHDK, CDR2 SYGVNS. V lost 6 bases to trimming and J lost 7 bases; unmatched junction nucleotides: 8. CDR3 residues: CASRMDRGSSGELFF. CDR3 DNA sequence: TGTGCCAGCAGGATGGACAGGGGGTCCAGCGGGGAGCTGTTTTTT. Together with reference TRBV25-1 and TRBJ2-2, the CDR3 gives the full variable domain: EADIYQTPRYLVIGTGKKITLECSQTMGHDKMYWYQQDPGMELHLIHYSYGVNSTEKGDLSSESTVSRIRTEHFPLTLESARPSHTSQYLCASRMDRGSSGELFFGEGSRLTVL.

The chain joins TRBV28 to TRBJ2-5; maybe TRBD1 (5 bases). CDR3 length: 12 residues. The germline V gene encodes CDR1 MDHEN and CDR2 SYDVKM. V was shortened by 7 bases and J by 1 base, with 7 bases between the two germline ends. The CDR3 bases are TGTGCCAGCACAGACAGCCAAGAGACCCAGTACTTC. Its translation: CASTDSQETQYF.

This chain links TRBV5-8 with TRBJ2-1; 7 nucleotides align to TRBD1. V lost 4 bases and J lost 0; bases outside the gene matches: 10. This CDR3 is 17 amino acids long. Germline V CDR1 and CDR2: SGHTS, YDEGEE. The CDR3 is CASSTGQASSSYNEQFF. CDR3 nucleotides: TGTGCCAGCAGCACCGGACAGGCCTCGAGCTCCTACAATGAGCAGTTCTTC.

V and J are TRBV9 and TRBJ1-2; TRBD1 matches 9 bases. V shed 4 bases and J 6 bases; nucleotides not matched to a gene: 4. Germline assignment: CDR1 SGDLS and CDR2 YYNGEE. The CDR3 sequence is 13 residues long. CDR3 region: CASSKDRGNGYTF. The CDR3, as DNA: TGTGCCAGCAGCAAGGACAGGGGAAATGGCTACACCTTC.

V usage is TRBV7-6 and J usage is TRBJ2-3, with 9 bases lining up with TRBD2. Germline V gene sequence: CDR1 SGHVS, CDR2 FNYEAQ. The CDR3 is 14 amino acids. V lost 4 bases to trimming and J lost 6 bases; unmatched junction nucleotides: 5. DNA of the CDR3: TGTGCCAGCAGCTGGAGCGGGGGGCAGGATACGCAGTATTTT. Translated: CASSWSGGQDTQYF.

The chain joins TRBV13 to TRBJ2-7; 7 bases line up with TRBD1. Trimming removed 5 bases from V and 2 bases from J; junction bases left unmatched: 12. The CDR3 length is 16 residues. CDR1 is PRHDT and CDR2 is FYEKMQ in the germline V gene (reference sequence). CDR3 protein: CASSPNPGQKTYEQYF. The DNA of the CDR3 is TGTGCCAGCAGCCCAAACCCGGGACAGAAGACCTACGAGCAGTACTTC.

This clone was picked up one time. The rearrangement uses TRBV28 and TRBJ1-2, with a tentative D call TRBD1 (6 bases). Trimming stripped 6 bases from V and 4 bases from J, with 15 bases between. The CDR3 contains 14 residues. CDR1 and CDR2 (germline): MDHEN, SYDVKM. The CDR3 sequence is CASRTTGQRYGYTF. CDR3 bases: TGTGCCAGCAGAACTACAGGGCAACGCTATGGCTACACCTTC.

V usage is TRBV5-6 and J usage is TRBJ1-4; D remains unclear. CDR1 is SGHDT and CDR2 is YYEEEE in the germline V gene. The germline V and J ends were trimmed by 4 bases and 2 bases, with 18 bases remaining between them. The CDR3 covers 17 residues. Here the CDR3 DNA reads TGTGCCAGCAGCCGGGCGCGGGAGTTAGTGACTAATGAAAAACTGTTTTTT. This sequence encodes CASSRARELVTNEKLFF. Full variable domain (remainder filled in from reference TRBV5-6 and TRBJ1-4): DAGVTQSPTHLIKTRGQQVTLRCSPKSGHDTVSWYQQALGQGPQFIFQYYEEEERQRGNFPDRFSGHQFPNYSSELNVNALLLGDSALYLCASSRARELVTNEKLFFGSGTQLSVL.

The chain couples TRBV28 to TRBJ2-3; 10 nucleotides agree with TRBD2. The trim removed 5 bases at V and 3 bases at J, leaving 8 bases unmatched. Looked up from germline, CDR1 is MDHEN and CDR2 is SYDVKM. The CDR3 length is 16 residues. The DNA for the CDR3 is TGTGCCAGCAGTCCCCCTAGCGGGAGTAGTACAGATACGCAGTATTTT. Translated, it gives CASSPPSGSSTDTQYF.

The V call is TRBV6-1, the J call TRBJ1-2; D is possibly TRBD1 (5 bases). The germline V and J ends were trimmed by 1 base and 3 bases, with 18 bases remaining between them. Germline V gene sequence: CDR1 MNHNS, CDR2 SASEGT. The CDR3 spans 17 residues. The CDR3 protein is CASSEEGMGRVYYGYTF. For the CDR3, the DNA is TGTGCCAGCAGTGAAGAAGGGATGGGCAGGGTCTACTATGGCTACACCTTC.

V is TRBV14 and J is TRBJ2-1; the match to TRBD2 covers 13 bases. Unmatched junction bases numbered 4, after V lost 2 bases and J lost 9 bases. CDR3 size: 15 residues. Germline assignment: CDR1 SGHDN and CDR2 FVKESK. DNA for the CDR3: TGTGCCAGCAGCCAAACTAGCGGGGGGGGGTCTGAGCAGTTCTTC. The encoded protein is CASSQTSGGGSEQFF.

The table lists this clone with a few counts. V gene TRBV13 combines with J gene TRBJ1-2; D remains unclear. The CDR3 loop spans 15 amino acids. Trimming took off 3 bases at V and 2 bases at J, with 13 bases between the two ends. Germline CDR1 and CDR2: PRHDT and FYEKMQ (reference sequence). CDR3 protein: CASSLGAMGNYGYTF. The CDR3 nucleotides are TGTGCCAGCAGCTTGGGAGCTATGGGGAACTATGGCTACACCTTC.

V usage is TRBV7-9 and J usage is TRBJ2-5, with a possible D match to TRBD1 (5 bases). V was cut by 1 base and J by 2 bases, with 8 bases left in between. The germline V gene has CDR1 SEHNR and CDR2 FQNEAQ (reference sequence). The CDR3 contains 14 residues. The DNA for the CDR3 is TGTGCCAGCAGCTTAGACCCAGGGCAAGAGACCCAGTACTTC. Translation gives CASSLDPGQETQYF.

The chain recombines TRBV2 with TRBJ2-7; D unclear. The CDR3 has 14 residues. In germline, CDR1 is SNHLY, CDR2 FYNNEI. The V end lost 3 bases, the J end lost 0 bases, and 9 bases lay between the germline ends. Written as DNA, the CDR3 is TGTGCCAGCAGTGAGCCGCGGAACTCCTACGAGCAGTACTTC. Encoded protein: CASSEPRNSYEQYF.

The chain joins TRBV7-8 to TRBJ1-5, with D unclear. The CDR3 loop spans 18 amino acids. Trimming cost V 1 base and J 0 bases, with 16 bases left between them. In germline, CDR1 is SGHVS, CDR2 FQNEAQ. CDR3 sequence: CASSLESASTYSNQPQHF. For the CDR3, the DNA is TGTGCCAGCAGCTTAGAATCCGCAAGTACCTATAGCAATCAGCCCCAGCATTTT.

The chain employs TRBV11-2 and TRBJ1-6; D perhaps matches TRBD1 (6 bases). Trimming removed 3 bases at V and 5 bases at J, with 14 bases between. The CDR3 is 16 amino acids. Germline V gives CDR1 SGHAT, CDR2 FQNNGV. CDR3: CASSLGGRIHNSPLHF. In DNA form, the CDR3 reads TGTGCCAGCAGCTTGGGGGGGCGCATCCATAATTCACCCCTCCACTTT.

This clone was found a few times. The chain carries TRBV5-6 and TRBJ2-7, with 9 bases lining up with TRBD2. Losses at the gene ends were 4 bases for V and 2 bases for J; bases not matched to a gene: 4. The CDR3 runs to 14 residues. Looked up from germline, CDR1 is SGHDT and CDR2 is YYEEEE. The DNA of the CDR3 is TGTGCCAGCAGCATGGCGGGGGGGACCTACGAGCAGTACTTC. It codes for CASSMAGGTYEQYF. Together with reference TRBV5-6 and TRBJ2-7, the CDR3 gives the full variable domain: DAGVTQSPTHLIKTRGQQVTLRCSPKSGHDTVSWYQQALGQGPQFIFQYYEEEERQRGNFPDRFSGHQFPNYSSELNVNALLLGDSALYLCASSMAGGTYEQYFGPGTRLTVT.

The chain recombines TRBV7-2 with TRBJ2-5; 10 bases agree with TRBD2. Germline lookup yields CDR1 SGHTA and CDR2 FQGNSA. The trim removed 2 bases at V and 2 bases at J, leaving 11 bases unmatched. This CDR3 spans 18 amino acids. The CDR3 coding sequence is TGTGCCAGCAGCTTAAGGCTAGCGGGAGACGTATATCAAGAGACCCAGTACTTC. Translated, it gives CASSLRLAGDVYQETQYF.

The J gene is TRBJ1-1, the V gene TRBV10-3, with D tentatively TRBD1 (5 bases). The V end was cut by 3 bases, the J end by 4 bases, with 9 bases between. The CDR3 spans 13 residues. CDR1 is ENHRY, CDR2 SYGVKD, per germline. DNA of the CDR3: TGTGCCATCAGTGAAGGGACCCCCACTGAAGCTTTCTTT. This sequence encodes CAISEGTPTEAFF.

The chain is built from TRBV30 and TRBJ2-1; 14 positions match TRBD2. This CDR3 spans 18 amino acids. V shed 5 bases and J 5 bases; nucleotides not matched to a gene: 14. CDR1 is GTSNPN, CDR2 SVGIG, per germline (reference sequence). The CDR3 spells CAWAQTSGRASENNEQFF. CDR3 nucleotides: TGTGCCTGGGCTCAGACTAGCGGGAGGGCCAGCGAGAACAATGAGCAGTTCTTC.

The rearrangement joins TRBV28 to TRBJ2-7; TRBD2 might be the D (7 bases). V lost 1 base to trimming and J lost 3 bases, with 13 bases between them. Germline V gene sequence: CDR1 MDHEN, CDR2 SYDVKM. The CDR3 is made up of 15 amino acids. The CDR3 DNA follows: TGTGCCAGCAGTTTATCGGGGGGCGGTATCTACGAGCAGTACTTC. It is translated as CASSLSGGGIYEQYF.

This rearrangement joins TRBV28 to TRBJ2-7; 10 nucleotides agree with TRBD1. This CDR3 is built from 14 residues. V shed 6 bases, J shed 5 bases, and the junction held 7 bases outside the gene matches. The V gene's germline CDR1 is MDHEN and CDR2 SYDVKM. DNA for the CDR3: TGTGCCAGCAGCCCGCTGGGACAGGGGCACGAGCAGTACTTC. Residues: CASSPLGQGHEQYF.

The CDR3 loop reads CASSSWTSGSPGELFF. CDR3 sequence (DNA): TGTGCCAGTAGTTCATGGACTAGCGGGAGTCCCGGGGAGCTGTTTTTT. This chain links TRBV19 with TRBJ2-2; 13 nucleotides line up with TRBD2. The CDR3 has 16 amino acids. Germline lookup yields CDR1 LNHDA and CDR2 SQIVND (reference sequence). V dropped 5 bases and J dropped 6; count of bases not matched to a gene: 6.

The chain couples TRBV9 to TRBJ1-1, with a possible D match to TRBD1 (5 bases). Trimming removed 0 bases at V and 5 bases at J, with 8 bases between. The CDR3 extends over 13 amino acids. Per the germline V gene, CDR1 is SGDLS and CDR2 is YYNGEE. The CDR3 protein is CASSVAKGTEAFF. Written as DNA, the CDR3 is TGTGCCAGCAGCGTAGCTAAGGGGACTGAAGCTTTCTTT. The full variable domain, its missing parts supplied by reference TRBV9 and TRBJ1-1, is DSGVTQTPKHLITATGQRVTLRCSPRSGDLSVYWYQQSLDQGLQFLIQYYNGEERAKGNILERFSAQQFPDLHSELNLSSLELGDSALYFCASSVAKGTEAFFGQGTRLTVV.

The gene calls are TRBV6-6 and TRBJ1-6; no firm D call. This CDR3 has 12 residues. V gave up 5 bases and J gave up 7 bases, with 6 bases separating them. Per the germline V gene, CDR1 is MNHNY and CDR2 is SVGAGI (reference sequence). CDR3 protein: CASSLANSPLHF. The CDR3 DNA follows: TGTGCCAGCAGTCTAGCAAATTCACCCCTCCACTTT.

The J gene is TRBJ1-2, the V gene TRBV13; tentative D call: TRBD1 (6 bases). The V gene's germline CDR1 is PRHDT and CDR2 FYEKMQ (reference sequence). CDR3 length equals 15 residues. Trimming cost V 4 bases and J 2 bases, with 14 bases left between them. CDR3 sequence: CASSSINDRNYGYTF. The CDR3 region has the DNA TGTGCCAGCAGCTCTATAAATGACAGGAACTATGGCTACACCTTC.

V usage is TRBV4-3 and J usage is TRBJ1-2, with a tentative D call TRBD1 (5 bases). This CDR3 is built from 15 residues. In germline, CDR1 is LGHNA, CDR2 YSLEER. V gave up 1 base and J gave up 2 bases, with 11 bases separating them. The CDR3 spells CASSQGDRKNYGYTF. The CDR3 DNA reads TGCGCCAGCAGCCAAGGGGACCGGAAGAACTATGGCTACACCTTC.